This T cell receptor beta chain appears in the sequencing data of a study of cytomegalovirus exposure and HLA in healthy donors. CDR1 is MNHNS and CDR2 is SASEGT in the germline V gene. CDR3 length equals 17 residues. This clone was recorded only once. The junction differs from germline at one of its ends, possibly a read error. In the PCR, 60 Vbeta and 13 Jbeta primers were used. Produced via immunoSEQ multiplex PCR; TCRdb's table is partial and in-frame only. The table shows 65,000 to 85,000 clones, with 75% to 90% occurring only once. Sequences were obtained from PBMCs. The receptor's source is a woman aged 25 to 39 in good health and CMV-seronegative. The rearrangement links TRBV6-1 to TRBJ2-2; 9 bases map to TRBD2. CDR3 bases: TGTGCCAGCAGTGTTAGCGGGAGCCCCGCGAACATCGGGGAGCTGTTTTTT. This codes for CASSVSGSPANIGELFF.